This T cell receptor (beta chain) originates from a study of CD8 T cells in Susac syndrome (dated by TCRdb to the late 2010s). Notes on the research overall: Of the Susac syndrome patients who were sequenced, six had clinically active disease and 8 or 9 were in clinical remission. Clonality of the CD8+ T cell repertoire was compared between eleven to twelve healthy donors, roughly 14 Susac syndrome patients and 15 multiple sclerosis patients. Susac syndrome patients were therapy-naive, on corticosteroids (some also receiving IVIg), or on IVIg alone at blood withdrawal. The study used repertoire sequencing to test whether antigen drove CD8+ T cell activation and differentiation in Susac syndrome. Overall results and qualifications from the work: Clonal expansion was observed in Susac syndrome CD8+ repertoires, with the highest expansion in CD8+ TEMRA cells and greater expansion in clinically active than in remitting patients. Around 16 and five Susac-specific public clones were found in the total CD8+ and CD8+ TEMRA repertoires, respectively. The study acknowledged that relatively few individuals were included in the TCR sequencing and HLA analysis.

RNA was extracted using the RNeasy kit, and roughly 0.5 to 1 ug of the RNA was reverse transcribed with random hexamers. The immunoSEQ multiplex PCR assay, covering 54 Vbeta and 13 Jbeta segments, was used to amplify TCR beta CDR3 regions. PCR amplification bias was corrected by using a synthetic template baseline for primer optimization and computational correction. As for the authors' bioinformatics: Reads were assigned to V, D and J genes according to IMGT and analyzed in immunoSEQ Analyzer, with only productive sequences retained. To calculate clonality, Shannon entropy was normalized by log2 of the number of productive unique sequences and then subtracted from one. Public and private clones were assessed among the 100 most prevalent clones of each patient and control. A clone was defined as Susac-specific if it was absent from the healthy and MS cohorts, from over a thousand published viral clones and from other ImmuneACCESS disease sequences. The public reads were quality trimmed at Q25 with fastp and then assembled into clones with MiXCR by TCRdb, keeping productive beta chains. Records with the same CDR3 protein are collapsed into one entry carrying the most frequent genes and DNA. Here the V and J calls rest on TCRdb's processing, not on the authors' analysis. The sample contains about 76,000 distinct CDR3 sequences, over 85% of them found a single time. The top ten hold about 0.41% of the sample.

On this clonotype: Its antigen remains unidentified. Base qualities are missing; no much larger clone stands one base away.

High-throughput TCR beta sequencing profiled peripheral blood CD8+ and CD4+ T cells from healthy donors, Susac syndrome patients and multiple sclerosis patients. Recently defined diagnostic criteria for definite or probable disease were met by the Susac syndrome patients. CD8+ TEMRA cells were enriched by FACS, while bulk CD8+ and CD4+ T cells were purified by magnetic negative isolation. Blood was collected in EDTA tubes and processed within 24 hours, with PBMCs isolated through density gradient centrifugation. PBMCs destined for TCR sequencing were cryopreserved in liquid nitrogen and later thawed in a 37 °C water bath. The sorted or isolated CD4+, CD8+ and CD8+ TEMRA cells reached a purity of at least 90%. The junction carries 8 bases between V and J, which are trimmed by 0 bases and 8 bases respectively. Including cysteine and phenylalanine, the CDR3 has 13 amino acids. Of all the DNA, just the CDR3 is kept, 39 bases in frame from base 1. Looking up the germline V gene (reference sequence) yields CDR1 MNHEY and CDR2 SMNVEV.

Sequenced: CD8+ T cells from PBMCs. The source is a human donor with Susac syndrome. The sequence is built from TRBV27 and TRBJ2-1; the best D guess is TRBD1, with 6 bases matching. The CDR3 has the sequence CASSLSRGYEQFF. The sequenced DNA: TGTGCCAGCAGTTTATCGAGGGGGTATGAGCAGTTCTTC.